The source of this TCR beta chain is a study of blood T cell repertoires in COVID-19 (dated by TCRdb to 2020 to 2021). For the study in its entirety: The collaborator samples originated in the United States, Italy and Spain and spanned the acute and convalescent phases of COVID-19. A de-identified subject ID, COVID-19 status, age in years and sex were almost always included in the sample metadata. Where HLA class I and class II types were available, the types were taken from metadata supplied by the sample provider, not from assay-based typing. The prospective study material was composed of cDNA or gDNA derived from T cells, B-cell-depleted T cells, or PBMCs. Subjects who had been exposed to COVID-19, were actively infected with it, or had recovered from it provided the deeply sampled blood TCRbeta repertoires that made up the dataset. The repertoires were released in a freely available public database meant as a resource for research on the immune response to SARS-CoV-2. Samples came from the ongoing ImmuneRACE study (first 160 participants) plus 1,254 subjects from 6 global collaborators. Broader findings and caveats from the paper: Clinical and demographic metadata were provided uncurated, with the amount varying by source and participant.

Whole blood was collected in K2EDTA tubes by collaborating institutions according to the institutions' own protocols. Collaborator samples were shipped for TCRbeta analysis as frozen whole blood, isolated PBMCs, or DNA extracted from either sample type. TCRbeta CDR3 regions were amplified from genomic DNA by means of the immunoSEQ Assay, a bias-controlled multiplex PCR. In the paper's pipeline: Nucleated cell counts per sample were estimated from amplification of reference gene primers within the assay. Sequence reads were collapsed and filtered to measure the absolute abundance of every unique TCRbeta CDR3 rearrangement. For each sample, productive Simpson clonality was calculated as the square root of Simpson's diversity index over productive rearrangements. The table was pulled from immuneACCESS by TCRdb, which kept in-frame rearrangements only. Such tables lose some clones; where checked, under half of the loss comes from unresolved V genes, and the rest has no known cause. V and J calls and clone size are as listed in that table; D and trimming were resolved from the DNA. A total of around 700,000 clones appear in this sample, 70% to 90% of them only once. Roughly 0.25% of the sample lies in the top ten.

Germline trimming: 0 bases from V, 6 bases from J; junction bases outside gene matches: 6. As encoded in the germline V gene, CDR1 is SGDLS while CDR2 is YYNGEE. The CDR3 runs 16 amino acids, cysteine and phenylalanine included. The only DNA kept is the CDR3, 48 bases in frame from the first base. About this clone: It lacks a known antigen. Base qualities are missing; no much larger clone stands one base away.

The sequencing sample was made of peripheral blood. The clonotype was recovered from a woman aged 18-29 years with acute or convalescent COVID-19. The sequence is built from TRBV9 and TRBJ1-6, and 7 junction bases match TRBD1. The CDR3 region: CASSVDPTGRNSPLHF. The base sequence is TGTGCCAGCAGCGTAGATCCGACAGGGCGTAATTCACCCCTCCACTTT.